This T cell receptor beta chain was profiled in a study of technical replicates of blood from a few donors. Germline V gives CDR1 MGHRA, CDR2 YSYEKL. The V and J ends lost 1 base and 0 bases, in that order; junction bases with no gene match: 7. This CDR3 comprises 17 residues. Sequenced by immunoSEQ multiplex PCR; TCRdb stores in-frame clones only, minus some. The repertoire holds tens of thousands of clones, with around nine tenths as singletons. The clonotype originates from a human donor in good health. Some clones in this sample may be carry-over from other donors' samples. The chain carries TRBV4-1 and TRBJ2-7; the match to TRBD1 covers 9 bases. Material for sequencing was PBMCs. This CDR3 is CASSQAEGQGRSYEQYF. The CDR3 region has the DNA TGCGCCAGCAGCCAAGCGGAGGGACAGGGCCGCTCCTACGAGCAGTACTTC.